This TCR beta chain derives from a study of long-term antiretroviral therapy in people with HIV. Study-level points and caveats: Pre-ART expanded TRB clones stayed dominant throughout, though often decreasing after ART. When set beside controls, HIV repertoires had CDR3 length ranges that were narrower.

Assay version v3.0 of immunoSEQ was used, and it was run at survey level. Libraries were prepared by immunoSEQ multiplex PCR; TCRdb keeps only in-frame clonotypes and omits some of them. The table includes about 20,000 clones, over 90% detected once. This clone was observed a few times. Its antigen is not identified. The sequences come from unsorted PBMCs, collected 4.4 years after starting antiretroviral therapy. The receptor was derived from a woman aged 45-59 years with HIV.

CDR3 residues: CASSPAVDSYEQYF. In DNA form, the CDR3 reads TGTGCCAGCTCACCGGCTGTAGACTCCTACGAGCAGTACTTC. The chain is built from TRBV18 and TRBJ2-7; D gene uncertain. V was clipped by 3 bases and J by 0 bases, with 9 bases between them. CDR1 is KGHSH, CDR2 LQKENI, per germline. The CDR3 totals 14 residues. Based on the CDR3 plus reference TRBV18 and TRBJ2-7, the full variable domain is NAGVMQNPRHLVRRRGQEARLRCSPMKGHSHVYWYRQLPEEGLKFMVYLQKENIIDESGMPKERFSAEFPKEGPSILRIQQVVRGDSAAYFCASSPAVDSYEQYFGPGTRLTVT.